The sequence of this TCR beta chain was determined in a study of blood T cell repertoires in COVID-19. Study overall: Samples of COVID-19 (acute and convalescent) were obtained from the United States, Italy and Spain. From T cells, B-cell-depleted T cells, or PBMCs came the material, which was cDNA or gDNA.

V was trimmed by 1 base and J by 4 bases, leaving 7 bases between them. The CDR3 runs to 14 residues. From germline, CDR1 is SGHVS and CDR2 FQNEAQ. Per the study methods: Amplifying reference gene primers gave estimates of nucleated cell counts. Sequencing was performed with immunoSEQ multiplex PCR; in TCRdb, only in-frame clones are kept and a portion is missing. V and J calls and clone size are copied from that table; D and trimming were computed from the DNA. This sample has just over 300,000 clones, with 87% found just once. Input material: peripheral blood. The sequence was obtained from a man between 18 and 29 years old with active or convalescent COVID-19. The chain employs TRBV7-8 and TRBJ1-4, with a weak D call TRBD1 (5 bases). The chain's CDR3 is CASSLETVNEKLFF. Written as DNA, the CDR3 is TGTGCCAGCAGCTTAGAGACAGTTAATGAAAAACTGTTTTTT.